This T cell receptor (beta chain) was obtained from a study of T cells after posttransplantation cyclophosphamide. The V end lost 5 bases, the J end lost 0 bases, and 10 bases lay between the germline ends. Germline assignment: CDR1 LNHDA and CDR2 SQIVND (reference sequence). The CDR3 covers 14 residues. As concerns this clone: Its antigen is currently unknown.

This related bone marrow graft donor gave peripheral blood on the day of marrow donation. The protocol was immunoSEQ multiplex PCR, while the TCRdb copy is restricted to in-frame clones and leaves out a portion. The sample consists of over 20,000 clones, approximately 98% of them appearing once. Findings of the study overall: Donor-recipient repertoire similarity was low at 1-2 months, rising over year one. Tissue-infiltrating T cells from skin or gut overlapped little with blood T cells. TRB clonality was highly associated with recipient CMV seropositivity and reactivation.

Sequencing was carried out using naive CD8+ T cells sorted from PBMCs. The chain couples TRBV19 to TRBJ1-1, with D uncertain. The clonotype was recovered from a man between 35 and 55 years old in good health, CMV-negative, and a related stem cell transplant donor. CDR3 sequence (DNA): TGTGCCAGTAGTTTGCAGTCCATGAACACTGAAGCTTTCTTT. Its translation is CASSLQSMNTEAFF. The whole variable domain, filled in from reference TRBV19 and TRBJ1-1, reads DGGITQSPKYLFRKEGQNVTLSCEQNLNHDAMYWYRQDPGQGLRLIYYSQIVNDFQKGDIAEGYSVSREKKESFPLTVTSAQKNPTAFYLCASSLQSMNTEAFFGQGTRLTVV.